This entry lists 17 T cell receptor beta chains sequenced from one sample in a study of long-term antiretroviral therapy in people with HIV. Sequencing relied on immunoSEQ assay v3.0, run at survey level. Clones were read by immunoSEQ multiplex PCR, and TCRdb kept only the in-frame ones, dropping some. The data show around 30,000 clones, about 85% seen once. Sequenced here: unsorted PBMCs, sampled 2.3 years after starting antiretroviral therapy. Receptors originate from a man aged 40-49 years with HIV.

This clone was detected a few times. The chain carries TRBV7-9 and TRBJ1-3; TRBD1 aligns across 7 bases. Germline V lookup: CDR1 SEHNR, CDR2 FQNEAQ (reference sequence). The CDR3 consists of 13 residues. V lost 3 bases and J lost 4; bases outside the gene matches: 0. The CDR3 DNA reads TGTGCCAGCAGCTTGGGACAGGGAAACACCATATATTTT. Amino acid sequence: CASSLGQGNTIYF.

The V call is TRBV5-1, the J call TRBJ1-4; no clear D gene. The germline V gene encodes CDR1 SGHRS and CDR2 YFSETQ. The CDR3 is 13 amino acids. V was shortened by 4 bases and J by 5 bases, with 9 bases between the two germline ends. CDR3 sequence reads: CASSVQLNEKLFF. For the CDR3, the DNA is TGCGCCAGCAGCGTACAGCTAAATGAAAAACTGTTTTTT.

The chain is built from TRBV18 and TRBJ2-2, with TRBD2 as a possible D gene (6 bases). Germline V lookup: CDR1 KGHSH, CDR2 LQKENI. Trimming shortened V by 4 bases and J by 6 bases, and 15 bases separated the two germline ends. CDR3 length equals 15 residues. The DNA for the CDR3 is TGTGCCAGCTCACGGAACGGGAGAGGGGCCGGGGAGCTGTTTTTT. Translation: CASSRNGRGAGELFF.

CDR3 protein: CASSFLAGAGGELFF. CDR3 in DNA: TGTGCCAGCAGTTTCCTCGCGGGGGCAGGCGGGGAGCTGTTTTTT. This sequence joins TRBV27 and TRBJ2-2, with D possibly matching TRBD2 (7 bases). V was pared by 3 bases and J by 7 bases, with 15 bases between. CDR1 is MNHEY and CDR2 is SMNVEV in the germline V gene (reference sequence). The CDR3 consists of 15 residues.

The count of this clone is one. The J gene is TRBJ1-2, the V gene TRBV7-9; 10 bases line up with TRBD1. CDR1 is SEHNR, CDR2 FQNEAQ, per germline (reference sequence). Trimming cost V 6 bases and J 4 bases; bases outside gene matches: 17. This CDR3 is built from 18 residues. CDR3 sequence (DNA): TGTGCCAGCAGGCGACGAGGGCCGACAGGGGGCGTAGGCTATGGCTACACCTTC. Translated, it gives CASRRRGPTGGVGYGYTF. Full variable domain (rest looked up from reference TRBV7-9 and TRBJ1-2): DTGVSQNPRHKITKRGQNVTFRCDPISEHNRLYWYRQTLGQGPEFLTYFQNEAQLEKSRLLSDRFSAERPKGSFSTLEIQRTEQGDSAMYLCASRRRGPTGGVGYGYTFGSGTRLTVV.

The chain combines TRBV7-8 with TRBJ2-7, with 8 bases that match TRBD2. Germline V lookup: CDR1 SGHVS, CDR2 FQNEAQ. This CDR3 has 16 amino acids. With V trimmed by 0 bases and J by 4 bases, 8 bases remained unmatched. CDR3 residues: CASSLAPSGLTYEQYF. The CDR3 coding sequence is TGTGCCAGCAGCTTAGCGCCTAGCGGGCTTACATACGAGCAGTACTTC. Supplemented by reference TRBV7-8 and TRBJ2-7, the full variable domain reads GAGVSQSPRYKVAKRGQDVALRCDPISGHVSLFWYQQALGQGPEFLTYFQNEAQLDKSGLPSDRFFAERPEGSVSTLKIQRTQQEDSAVYLCASSLAPSGLTYEQYFGPGTRLTVT.

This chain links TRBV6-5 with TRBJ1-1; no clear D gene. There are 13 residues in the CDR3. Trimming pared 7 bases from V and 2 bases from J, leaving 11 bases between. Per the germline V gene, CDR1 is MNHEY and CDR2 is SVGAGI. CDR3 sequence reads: CASTGDRNTEAFF. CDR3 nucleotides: TGTGCCAGCACCGGGGATAGAAACACTGAAGCTTTCTTT.

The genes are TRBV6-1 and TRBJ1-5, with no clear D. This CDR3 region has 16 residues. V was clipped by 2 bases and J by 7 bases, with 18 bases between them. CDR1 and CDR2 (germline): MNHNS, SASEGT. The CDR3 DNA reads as TGTGCCAGCAGTGAAAGTTTCAGTTGGGTAGAGCAGCCCCAGCATTTT. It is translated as CASSESFSWVEQPQHF.

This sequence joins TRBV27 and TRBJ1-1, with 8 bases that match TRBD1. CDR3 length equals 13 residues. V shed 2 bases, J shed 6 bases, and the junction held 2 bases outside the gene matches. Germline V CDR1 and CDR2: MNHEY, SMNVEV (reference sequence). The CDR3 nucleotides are TGTGCCAGCAGTTTAATCAGGGGGCCTGAAGCTTTCTTT. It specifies CASSLIRGPEAFF.

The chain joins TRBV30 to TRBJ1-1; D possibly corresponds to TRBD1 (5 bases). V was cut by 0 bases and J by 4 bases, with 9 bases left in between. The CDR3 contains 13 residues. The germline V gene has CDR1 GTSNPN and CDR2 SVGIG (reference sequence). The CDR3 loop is CAWSVGGGTEAFF. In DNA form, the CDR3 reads TGTGCCTGGAGTGTGGGGGGGGGCACTGAAGCTTTCTTT.

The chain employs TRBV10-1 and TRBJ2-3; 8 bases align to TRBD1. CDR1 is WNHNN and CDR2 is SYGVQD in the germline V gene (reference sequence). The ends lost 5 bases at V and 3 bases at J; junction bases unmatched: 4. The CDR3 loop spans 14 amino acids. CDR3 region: CASSSDRETDTQYF. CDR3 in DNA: TGCGCCAGCAGTTCGGACAGGGAAACAGATACGCAGTATTTT.

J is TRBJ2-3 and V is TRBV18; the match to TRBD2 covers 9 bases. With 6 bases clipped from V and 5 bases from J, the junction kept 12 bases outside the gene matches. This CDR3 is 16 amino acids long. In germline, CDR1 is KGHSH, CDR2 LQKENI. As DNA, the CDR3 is TGTGCCAGCTCTTTTAGCGGGAGTGATGCTAGAGATACGCAGTATTTT. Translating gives CASSFSGSDARDTQYF. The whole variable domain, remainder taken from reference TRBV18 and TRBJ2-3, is NAGVMQNPRHLVRRRGQEARLRCSPMKGHSHVYWYRQLPEEGLKFMVYLQKENIIDESGMPKERFSAEFPKEGPSILRIQQVVRGDSAAYFCASSFSGSDARDTQYFGPGTRLTVL.

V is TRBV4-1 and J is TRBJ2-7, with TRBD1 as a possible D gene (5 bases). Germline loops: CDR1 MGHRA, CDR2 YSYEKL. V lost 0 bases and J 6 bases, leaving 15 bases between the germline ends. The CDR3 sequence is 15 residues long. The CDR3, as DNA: TGCGCCAGCAGCCAAGATCTGGGCCAGCAGGGCGAGCAGTACTTC. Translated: CASSQDLGQQGEQYF.

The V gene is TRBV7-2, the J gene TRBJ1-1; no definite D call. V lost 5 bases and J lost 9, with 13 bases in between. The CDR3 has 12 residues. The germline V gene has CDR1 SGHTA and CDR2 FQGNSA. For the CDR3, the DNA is TGTGCCAGCAGCCCGTCCAAATCCCAAGCTTTCTTT. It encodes CASSPSKSQAFF.

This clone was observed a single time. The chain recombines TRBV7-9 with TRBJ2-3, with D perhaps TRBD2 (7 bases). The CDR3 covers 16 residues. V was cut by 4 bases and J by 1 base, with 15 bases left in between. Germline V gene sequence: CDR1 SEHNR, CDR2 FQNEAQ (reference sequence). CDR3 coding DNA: TGTGCCAGCAGCTCCACTTGGGGGGGCGGCACAGATACGCAGTATTTT. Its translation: CASSSTWGGGTDTQYF.

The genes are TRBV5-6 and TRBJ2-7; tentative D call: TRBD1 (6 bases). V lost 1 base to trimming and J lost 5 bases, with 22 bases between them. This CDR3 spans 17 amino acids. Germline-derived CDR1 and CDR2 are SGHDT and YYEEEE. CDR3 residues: CASSLSLGQGIFDEQYF. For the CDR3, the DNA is TGTGCCAGCAGCTTGAGCCTTGGGCAGGGGATTTTCGACGAGCAGTACTTC.

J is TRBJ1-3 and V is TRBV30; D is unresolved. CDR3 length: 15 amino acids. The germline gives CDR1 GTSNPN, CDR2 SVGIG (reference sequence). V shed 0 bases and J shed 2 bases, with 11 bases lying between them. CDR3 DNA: TGTGCCTGGAGTGTATCCTGGCAGACTGGAAACACCATATATTTT. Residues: CAWSVSWQTGNTIYF.